This T cell receptor (beta chain) came from a study of blood T cell repertoires in COVID-19. Study information: Both acute and convalescent COVID-19 samples were obtained from the United States, Italy and Spain.

Repertoires were generated with immunoSEQ multiplex PCR, while TCRdb's copy carries only in-frame clones and drops some. The sample has about 140,000 clones; approximately 87% are singletons. The CDR3 spans 13 residues. CDR1 and CDR2 (germline): GTSNPN, SVGIG (reference sequence). With 7 bases clipped from V and 8 bases from J, the junction kept 8 bases outside the gene matches. This TCR was sampled from a man in his fifties or sixties with active COVID-19. The sample was peripheral blood. This chain uses TRBV30 with TRBJ2-1; 10 positions match TRBD1. Here the CDR3 DNA reads TGTGCCTCTACCGGGACAGGGGACCATGAGCAGTTCTTC. Amino acids: CASTGTGDHEQFF.